One and the same sample provided the 21 T cell receptor beta chains below, sequenced in a study of technical replicates of blood from a handful of donors. Assay used: immunoSEQ multiplex PCR; TCRdb lists only in-frame clones, some missing. The sample has about 54,000 clones; 94% are singletons. The source material was T cells isolated from PBMCs. These receptors were collected from a human donor in good health.

The table lists this clone with a count of one. This chain links TRBV28 with TRBJ1-2; 7 bases fit TRBD1. This CDR3 region has 14 residues. The trim removed 4 bases at V and 2 bases at J, leaving 4 bases unmatched. Germline CDR1 and CDR2: MDHEN and SYDVKM. In nucleotides, the CDR3 is TGTGCCAGCAGTTCGGGACAGCCGAACTATGGCTACACCTTC. Translated, it gives CASSSGQPNYGYTF.

The chain is built from TRBV18 and TRBJ1-1; unclear D gene. Germline CDR1 KGHSH, CDR2 LQKENI. The germline V and J ends were trimmed by 3 bases and 4 bases, with 12 bases remaining between them. The CDR3 spans 14 residues. The CDR3 bases are TGTGCCAGCTCACCGGGGAGGGTAGTCACTGAAGCTTTCTTT. Translated, it gives CASSPGRVVTEAFF.

The chain is built from TRBV5-1 and TRBJ2-1; 9 positions agree with TRBD1. Germline lookup yields CDR1 SGHRS and CDR2 YFSETQ. This CDR3 has 15 amino acids. The V gene end was trimmed by 5 bases and the J gene end by 1 base; junction bases not matched to a gene: 4. The CDR3 nucleotides are TGCGCCAGCAGTCCCGGGACAGGGTCCTACAATGAGCAGTTCTTC. Translating gives CASSPGTGSYNEQFF. Based on the CDR3 plus reference TRBV5-1 and TRBJ2-1, the full variable domain is KAGVTQTPRYLIKTRGQQVTLSCSPISGHRSVSWYQQTPGQGLQFLFEYFSETQRNKGNFPGRFSGRQFSNSRSEMNVSTLELGDSALYLCASSPGTGSYNEQFFGPGTRLTVL.

The genes are TRBV7-8 and TRBJ2-2; 11 nucleotides match TRBD2. V lost 4 bases and J lost 5; bases outside the gene matches: 3. CDR1 and CDR2 (germline): SGHVS, FQNEAQ. This CDR3 is 15 amino acids long. CDR3 bases: TGTGCCAGCAGCTCAACTAGCGGGAGAACCGGGGAGCTGTTTTTT. Its translation: CASSSTSGRTGELFF.

This rearrangement joins TRBV6-6 to TRBJ2-5, with TRBD2 matching 7 bases. The germline gives CDR1 MNHNY, CDR2 SVGAGI (reference sequence). CDR3 size: 13 residues. J gave up 5 bases and V 3 bases, and 3 bases lay outside the gene matches. CDR3 nucleotides: TGTGCCAGCAGTTATTTCGGGGGGGAGACCCAGTACTTC. It translates to CASSYFGGETQYF.

This chain uses TRBV7-9 with TRBJ2-7; 8 positions agree with TRBD2. This CDR3 region has 16 residues. V was clipped by 1 base and J by 4 bases; unmatched bases: 9. Germline lookup yields CDR1 SEHNR and CDR2 FQNEAQ (reference sequence). CDR3 nucleotides: TGTGCCAGCAGCTTAGGGTTGGGAGTAGCGGGATACGAGCAGTACTTC. Amino acid sequence: CASSLGLGVAGYEQYF.

The chain couples TRBV18 to TRBJ1-1; 8 bases fit TRBD1. V shed 4 bases and J 4 bases; nucleotides not matched to a gene: 11. Germline loops: CDR1 KGHSH, CDR2 LQKENI. The CDR3 consists of 16 residues. CDR3 DNA sequence: TGTGCCAGCTCACTACGACAGGGCGGACAGGGCACTGAAGCTTTCTTT. It encodes CASSLRQGGQGTEAFF.

This clone was observed once. The chain couples TRBV6-6 to TRBJ1-1; 8 bases agree with TRBD1. J gave up 1 base and V 6 bases, and 7 bases lay outside the gene matches. CDR1 and CDR2 from the germline V gene are MNHNY and SVGAGI (reference sequence). The CDR3 extends over 15 amino acids. The CDR3 DNA reads as TGTGCCAGCAGCTGGACAGGGAACACGAACACTGAAGCTTTCTTT. It translates to CASSWTGNTNTEAFF.

The chain joins TRBV6-5 to TRBJ1-2, with D maybe TRBD1 (5 bases). CDR3 size: 15 residues. Trimming removed 0 bases at V and 6 bases at J, with 14 bases between. Germline V lookup: CDR1 MNHEY, CDR2 SVGAGI. The CDR3 is CASSYSPGGRNGYTF. The CDR3 region has the DNA TGTGCCAGCAGTTACTCGCCGGGGGGGAGAAATGGCTACACCTTC.

The chain employs TRBV28 and TRBJ2-3, with 8 bases fitting TRBD2. Germline CDR1 and CDR2: MDHEN and SYDVKM. V trimming: 6 bases; J trimming: 1 base; junction bases outside the gene matches: 12. This CDR3 is 17 amino acids long. CDR3 nucleotide sequence: TGTGCCAGCAGCACCGGATATGGCGGGAGGCGCACAGATACGCAGTATTTT. It translates to CASSTGYGGRRTDTQYF.

The chain employs TRBV23-1 and TRBJ1-2, with a possible D match to TRBD1 (6 bases). TRBV23-1 is an ORF, and what it does is uncertain. The CDR3 covers 16 residues. Trimming shortened V by 6 bases and J by 1 base, and 18 bases separated the two germline ends. CDR3 amino acids: CASRRQDHEGNYGYTF. DNA of the CDR3: TGCGCCAGCAGGCGACAGGACCATGAAGGTAACTATGGCTACACCTTC.

DNA of the CDR3: TGTGCCACGGAGGCCGGGACAGGGGGCACAGATACGCAGTATTTT. Translation gives CATEAGTGGTDTQYF. This rearrangement joins TRBV10-3 to TRBJ2-3; the match to TRBD1 covers 10 bases. The CDR3 extends over 15 amino acids. Germline V CDR1 and CDR2: ENHRY, SYGVKD. V lost 10 bases and J lost 1; bases outside the gene matches: 8.

The J gene is TRBJ2-6, the V gene TRBV29-1, with D maybe TRBD1 (5 bases). Germline CDR1 reads SQVTM; CDR2 reads ANQGSEA. The CDR3 has 16 residues. V lost 3 bases to trimming and J lost 2 bases, with 14 bases between them. The CDR3 here is CSVDESWGTGANVLTF. The CDR3 DNA is TGCAGCGTTGATGAGAGTTGGGGCACTGGGGCCAACGTCCTGACTTTC. Filled out from reference TRBV29-1 and TRBJ2-6, the complete variable domain reads SAVISQKPSRDICQRGTSLTIQCQVDSQVTMMFWYRQQPGQSLTLIATANQGSEATYESGFVIDKFPISRPNLTFSTLTVSNMSPEDSSIYLCSVDESWGTGANVLTFGAGSRLTVL.

V and J are TRBV6-5 and TRBJ2-1; no clear D gene. V was shortened by 2 bases and J by 10 bases, with 12 bases between the two germline ends. Looked up from germline, CDR1 is MNHEY and CDR2 is SVGAGI. The CDR3 contains 13 residues. This CDR3 reads CASSYPPPAEQFF. The CDR3 DNA sequence: TGTGCCAGCAGTTACCCGCCACCTGCGGAGCAGTTCTTC.

This clone showed up just a few times. In DNA form, the CDR3 reads TGTGCCAGCTCACCAGGCACCAGGGGGACCTACAATGAGCAGTTCTTC. It is translated as CASSPGTRGTYNEQFF. The chain couples TRBV18 to TRBJ2-1, with 7 bases matching TRBD1. Germline V gene sequence: CDR1 KGHSH, CDR2 LQKENI. The CDR3 loop spans 16 amino acids. J was trimmed by 2 bases and V by 2 bases; bases with no gene match: 6.

The chain carries TRBV18 and TRBJ1-1; a possible D gene is TRBD1 (5 bases). The CDR3 covers 14 residues. V was clipped by 3 bases and J by 1 base, with 9 bases between them. Germline V lookup: CDR1 KGHSH, CDR2 LQKENI. CDR3 nucleotides: TGTGCCAGCTCACCCCAGACAGAGAACACTGAAGCTTTCTTT. The encoded protein is CASSPQTENTEAFF.

This clone was counted a single time. The chain carries TRBV18 and TRBJ2-1; 8 bases fit TRBD1. The CDR3 contains 15 residues. V gave up 3 bases and J gave up 3 bases; unmatched junction bases: 4. Germline V gives CDR1 KGHSH, CDR2 LQKENI. The CDR3, as DNA: TGTGCCAGCTCACCTCCGGGACAGGTCTACAATGAGCAGTTCTTC. Its translation: CASSPPGQVYNEQFF.

This chain joins TRBV28 and TRBJ1-2, with a possible D match to TRBD1 (5 bases). This CDR3 contains 14 residues. The germline V and J ends were trimmed by 4 bases and 4 bases, with 13 bases remaining between them. Germline CDR1 is MDHEN and CDR2 is SYDVKM. CDR3: CASSWQGRAYGYTF. CDR3 coding DNA: TGTGCCAGCAGTTGGCAGGGAAGAGCCTATGGCTACACCTTC.

The chain links TRBV11-3 to TRBJ2-3, with 7 bases identical to TRBD1. This CDR3 has 18 amino acids. J gave up 6 bases and V 0 bases, and 15 bases lay outside the gene matches. The germline V gene encodes CDR1 SGHNT and CDR2 YENEEA. CDR3 in DNA: TGTGCCAGCAGCTTAGAAGCGTTCTCGACAGGGAAGAAGGATACGCAGTATTTT. Translating gives CASSLEAFSTGKKDTQYF. The variable domain in full, with the rest retrieved from reference TRBV11-3 and TRBJ2-3, is EAGVVQSPRYKIIEKKQPVAFWCNPISGHNTLYWYLQNLGQGPELLIRYENEEAVDDSQLPKDRFSAERLKGVDSTLKIQPAELGDSAVYLCASSLEAFSTGKKDTQYFGPGTRLTVL.

The chain links TRBV6-5 to TRBJ1-2; TRBD1 matches at 8 bases. V shed 6 bases and J 2 bases; nucleotides not matched to a gene: 5. The CDR3 consists of 14 residues. The germline CDR1 and CDR2 sequences are MNHEY and SVGAGI. CDR3 loop: CASSRTGRNYGYTF. DNA of the CDR3: TGTGCCAGCAGCCGGACAGGGAGAAACTATGGCTACACCTTC.

V and J are TRBV9 and TRBJ2-5; D might be TRBD1 (6 bases). There are 16 residues in the CDR3. Germline V gives CDR1 SGDLS, CDR2 YYNGEE. The ends were cut back, 3 bases at V and 4 bases at J, with 19 bases in the middle. CDR3 sequence reads: CASSEETGGLGETQYF. The DNA for the CDR3 is TGTGCCAGCAGCGAAGAGACAGGCGGATTGGGAGAGACCCAGTACTTC. Full variable domain (outside the CDR3, taken from reference TRBV9 and TRBJ2-5): DSGVTQTPKHLITATGQRVTLRCSPRSGDLSVYWYQQSLDQGLQFLIQYYNGEERAKGNILERFSAQQFPDLHSELNLSSLELGDSALYFCASSEETGGLGETQYFGPGTRLLVL.